The source of this TCR beta chain is a study of post-analysis software for immune sequencing data. The overall study: Relapsing-remitting, secondary progressive and progressive-relapsing multiple sclerosis were all included among the disease courses.

The authors incorporated unique molecular identifiers into the TCR beta cDNA libraries. The source material, 1 to 10 million T cells, gave rise to roughly 500,000 cDNA molecules. In TCRdb, the PCR reads were re-called with MiXCR into one record per CDR3 protein. The table lists hundreds of thousands of distinct CDR3 sequences, less than 35% of them singletons. Turning to this clonotype: Antigen unknown.

Study findings and constraints: In patients, TRBV5-6, TRBV5-1 and TRBV20-1 belonged to roughly 5 TRBV segments found more frequently than in controls. Analysis by F measure revealed that same-batch samples clustered strongly together. Multiple sclerosis patients showed significantly lower normalized Chao1 diversity than controls did.

Germline V lookup: CDR1 SGHNT, CDR2 YYREEE (reference sequence). CDR3 length: 18 amino acids. J lost 0 bases, V lost 4 bases, and 14 bases had no gene match. The receptor was derived from a girl aged 10-17 years with multiple sclerosis. The J gene is TRBJ2-5, the V gene TRBV5-4, with TRBD2 matching over 8 bases. The material sequenced was blood. In DNA, the CDR3 is TGTGCCAGCAGCCCACGTGGTCCAGCGGGGGACAACCAAGAGACCCAGTACTTC. It yields the protein CASSPRGPAGDNQETQYF.